A single sample is the source of the 28 T cell receptor beta chains below, sequenced in a study of shared clonotypes between healthy human individuals. The protocol was immunoSEQ multiplex PCR, while the TCRdb copy is restricted to in-frame clones and leaves out a portion. The sample yields a few hundred thousand clones, 73% seen once. The sample taken for sequencing was memory CD4+ T cells sorted from blood. The subset is: CD45RA-negative fraction. Receptors originate from a man aged 25 to 45 in good health.

This clone was seen just once. CDR3: CASSSDRGHTEAFF. In DNA form, the CDR3 reads TGTGCCAGCAGCTCTGACAGGGGGCACACTGAAGCTTTCTTT. The rearrangement links TRBV11-2 to TRBJ1-1; 10 nucleotides align to TRBD1. The CDR3 consists of 14 residues. Germline V gene sequence: CDR1 SGHAT, CDR2 FQNNGV. After removal of 4 bases from V and 3 bases from J, the junction contained 2 bases not matched to a gene.

The CDR3 DNA sequence: TGTGCCAGCAGCCTAGGGGCCCAAAACTACGAGCAGTACTTC. This sequence encodes CASSLGAQNYEQYF. V is TRBV5-4 and J is TRBJ2-7, with a tentative D call TRBD1 (5 bases). The germline gives CDR1 SGHNT, CDR2 YYREEE (reference sequence). Trimming left V 4 bases short and J 3 bases short, with 14 bases between. CDR3 size: 14 residues.

In this sample, this clone turned up a few times. The CDR3 region has the DNA TGTGCCAGCAGCTTAGGGACAGGGTACCGACACGACAATGAGCAGTTCTTC. Protein: CASSLGTGYRHDNEQFF. The V call is TRBV7-9, the J call TRBJ2-1, with 8 bases matching TRBD1. The CDR3 runs to 17 residues. Unmatched junction bases numbered 10, after V lost 1 base and J lost 5 bases. CDR1 is SEHNR and CDR2 is FQNEAQ in the germline V gene (reference sequence).

This clone showed up just a few times. The V call is TRBV15, the J call TRBJ1-2; D unresolved. Germline assignment: CDR1 LNHNV and CDR2 YYDKDF (reference sequence). This CDR3 has 15 residues. Trimming pared 1 base from V and 0 bases from J, leaving 9 bases between. The CDR3 loop is CATSRGEGANYGYTF. CDR3 coding DNA: TGTGCCACCAGCAGAGGCGAGGGAGCTAACTATGGCTACACCTTC.

The chain employs TRBV23-1 and TRBJ1-2, with D hard to call. TRBV23-1 is noted as an ORF with a role that remains uncertain. Trimming stripped 7 bases from V and 0 bases from J, with 15 bases between. CDR3 size: 15 residues. The CDR3 protein is CASTLREFTNYGYTF. The CDR3 region has the DNA TGCGCCAGCACCCTAAGGGAGTTTACTAACTATGGCTACACCTTC.

On this clone itself: This sample includes further DNA sequences coding for the same CDR3. This chain joins TRBV14 and TRBJ2-3; no definite D call. The CDR3 has 13 residues. Germline lookup yields CDR1 SGHDN and CDR2 FVKESK. The V and J ends lost 0 bases and 5 bases respectively, with 6 bases between them. CDR3 in DNA: TGTGCCAGCAGCCAAGAACGTGAAGATACGCAGTATTTT. This codes for CASSQEREDTQYF.

V is TRBV10-3 and J is TRBJ1-5; 7 nucleotides match TRBD1. The V gene's germline CDR1 is ENHRY and CDR2 SYGVKD. CDR3 length: 15 residues. J gave up 5 bases and V 0 bases, and 4 bases lay outside the gene matches. CDR3 in amino acids: CAISESFTGDQPQHF. The CDR3 coding sequence is TGTGCCATCAGTGAGTCTTTCACAGGGGATCAGCCCCAGCATTTT.

The chain combines TRBV6-5 with TRBJ2-5, with 11 bases matching TRBD1. Germline V gene data show CDR1 as MNHEY and CDR2 as SVGAGI. After removal of 5 bases from V and 4 bases from J, the junction contained 6 bases not matched to a gene. CDR3 size: 15 residues. CDR3 DNA: TGTGCCAGCAGTCCCCGGGACAGGGGGGGAGAGACCCAGTACTTC. It encodes CASSPRDRGGETQYF.

The V call is TRBV7-2, the J call TRBJ2-5; no reliable D call. Trimming pared 7 bases from V and 3 bases from J, leaving 15 bases between. Germline V gives CDR1 SGHTA, CDR2 FQGNSA. The CDR3 is 14 residues long. DNA for the CDR3: TGTGCCAGCACCCGAGTCAAAGGCGAAGAGACCCAGTACTTC. It codes for CASTRVKGEETQYF.

This chain joins TRBV19 and TRBJ1-1; the D gene is possibly TRBD1 (5 bases). V was pared by 5 bases and J by 3 bases, with 22 bases between. This CDR3 has 17 amino acids. Germline V gene lookup returns CDR1 LNHDA and CDR2 SQIVND (reference sequence). Written as DNA, the CDR3 is TGTGCCAGTAGTGAAGTTAGGTCGGCAGGGTTGTACACTGAAGCTTTCTTT. It translates to CASSEVRSAGLYTEAFF.

J is TRBJ2-6 and V is TRBV27; 9 bases agree with TRBD1. The CDR3 runs 16 residues. The V gene end was trimmed by 6 bases and the J gene end by 4 bases; junction bases not matched to a gene: 7. Germline V gene data show CDR1 as MNHEY and CDR2 as SMNVEV (reference sequence). Here the CDR3 reads CASSHTGGSGANVLTF. Written as DNA, the CDR3 is TGTGCCAGCAGCCATACAGGGGGCTCCGGGGCCAACGTCCTGACTTTC.

The CDR3 region is CASSVGTSGRVVETQYF. The CDR3 coding sequence is TGCGCCAGCAGCGTCGGGACTAGCGGGAGGGTGGTGGAGACCCAGTACTTC. The V call is TRBV5-1, the J call TRBJ2-5; TRBD2 matches at 16 bases. CDR3 length equals 17 residues. Looked up from germline, CDR1 is SGHRS and CDR2 is YFSETQ. The V segment lost 4 bases and the J segment 5 bases; nucleotides outside the gene matches: 8.

Concerning this clone: A far larger clone is a single base away, which makes a read error likely. The same CDR3 also results from other DNA sequences found in this sample. This rearrangement joins TRBV13 to TRBJ1-2; tentative D call: TRBD1 (5 bases). The CDR3 length is 13 residues. V lost 1 base to trimming and J lost 8 bases, with 11 bases between them. The germline V gene has CDR1 PRHDT and CDR2 FYEKMQ (reference sequence). CDR3 bases: TGTGCCAGCAGCTTAGTAGGGGTTAACGGCTACACCTTC. Amino acid sequence: CASSLVGVNGYTF.

This clone was detected ten times or more. The chain has TRBV19 and TRBJ1-2, with a tentative D call TRBD1 (6 bases). The V and J ends lost 6 bases and 4 bases respectively, with 18 bases between them. Germline V gives CDR1 LNHDA, CDR2 SQIVND (reference sequence). The CDR3 is made up of 15 amino acids. The CDR3: CASRGAPGHLYGYTF. CDR3 coding DNA: TGTGCCAGTAGGGGAGCTCCGGGACACCTCTATGGCTACACCTTC. Full variable domain (outside the CDR3, taken from reference TRBV19 and TRBJ1-2): DGGITQSPKYLFRKEGQNVTLSCEQNLNHDAMYWYRQDPGQGLRLIYYSQIVNDFQKGDIAEGYSVSREKKESFPLTVTSAQKNPTAFYLCASRGAPGHLYGYTFGSGTRLTVV.

In its sample, this clone was seen once. The chain employs TRBV28 and TRBJ2-7, with D uncertain. The CDR3 spans 13 residues. Germline CDR1 MDHEN, CDR2 SYDVKM. V lost 5 bases to trimming and J lost 2 bases, with 10 bases between them. As DNA, the CDR3 is TGTGCCAGCAGTGAGTTGGCCGCCTACGAGCAGTACTTC. It specifies CASSELAAYEQYF.

The CDR3 DNA reads TGTGCCAGCAGCTCCGGGACTAGTCCCTACACAGATACGCAGTATTTT. Protein product: CASSSGTSPYTDTQYF. The chain combines TRBV11-3 with TRBJ2-3, with TRBD2 matching 8 bases. V gave up 4 bases and J gave up 2 bases; unmatched junction bases: 8. Germline loops: CDR1 SGHNT, CDR2 YENEEA. The CDR3 spans 16 residues. Full variable domain (remainder filled in from reference TRBV11-3 and TRBJ2-3): EAGVVQSPRYKIIEKKQPVAFWCNPISGHNTLYWYLQNLGQGPELLIRYENEEAVDDSQLPKDRFSAERLKGVDSTLKIQPAELGDSAVYLCASSSGTSPYTDTQYFGPGTRLTVL.

This clone was recorded only once. The J gene is TRBJ2-1, the V gene TRBV6-6, with 9 nucleotides matching TRBD2. CDR1 and CDR2 from the germline V gene are MNHNY and SVGAGI (reference sequence). The CDR3 consists of 16 residues. With V trimmed by 2 bases and J by 7 bases, 9 bases remained unmatched. The CDR3 DNA sequence: TGTGCCAGCAGTTACGAGGGCGGGAGGGCGTTAAATGAGCAGTTCTTC. Amino acid sequence: CASSYEGGRALNEQFF.

This chain links TRBV5-1 with TRBJ2-7; possibly TRBD2 for D (6 bases). CDR3 length: 13 residues. Trimming took off 3 bases at V and 4 bases at J, with 11 bases between the two ends. From germline, CDR1 is SGHRS and CDR2 YFSETQ. Here the CDR3 reads CASSSVAAYEQYF. The CDR3 DNA follows: TGCGCCAGCAGCTCTGTAGCGGCGTACGAGCAGTACTTC.

The chain combines TRBV7-3 with TRBJ1-1; no reliable D call. With 3 bases removed from V and 1 base from J, the gap between germline ends came to 6 bases. CDR3 length: 13 residues. The germline gives CDR1 SGHTA, CDR2 FQGTGA. The CDR3 reads CASSFTSNTEAFF. The CDR3 DNA sequence: TGTGCCAGCAGCTTTACATCGAACACTGAAGCTTTCTTT. Full variable domain (missing parts from reference TRBV7-3 and TRBJ1-1): GAGVSQTPSNKVTEKGKYVELRCDPISGHTALYWYRQSLGQGPEFLIYFQGTGAADDSGLPNDRFFAVRPEGSVSTLKIQRTERGDSAVYLCASSFTSNTEAFFGQGTRLTVV.

The gene calls are TRBV6-5 and TRBJ1-5, with D unresolved. The CDR3 runs 12 residues. Germline values: CDR1 MNHEY, CDR2 SVGAGI. The ends were cut back, 5 bases at V and 8 bases at J, with 10 bases in the middle. CDR3 DNA sequence: TGTGCCAGCAGTCACCCTCGGGAGCCCCAGCATTTT. Its translation: CASSHPREPQHF.

The DNA for the CDR3 is TGTGCCAGCACGGAATGGGGGGCCACTGAAGCTTTCTTT. The encoded protein is CASTEWGATEAFF. The rearrangement links TRBV27 to TRBJ1-1; D perhaps matches TRBD1 (6 bases). This CDR3 is 13 amino acids long. Deletions cut 7 bases from V and 4 bases from J, with 13 bases between. CDR1 is MNHEY, CDR2 SMNVEV, per germline (reference sequence).

This chain connects TRBV5-1 to TRBJ2-3; D not certain. CDR1 is SGHRS, CDR2 YFSETQ, per germline. This CDR3 region has 15 residues. Trimming shortened V by 4 bases and J by 2 bases, and 14 bases separated the two germline ends. In DNA, the CDR3 is TGCGCCAGCAGCCTAATGACCCCGTCCACAGATACGCAGTATTTT. Translating it yields CASSLMTPSTDTQYF.

The chain links TRBV27 to TRBJ2-7, with 11 bases aligning to TRBD2. This CDR3 has 15 residues. Germline V lookup: CDR1 MNHEY, CDR2 SMNVEV (reference sequence). Trimming at V came to 2 bases and at J to 4 bases, leaving 4 bases not matched to a gene. The CDR3 sequence: CASSLATSGIYEQYF. CDR3 DNA sequence: TGTGCCAGCAGTTTAGCGACTAGCGGGATTTACGAGCAGTACTTC.

This clone was counted between two and nine times. The DNA of the CDR3 is TGTGCCAGCAGCTTCGCCCCGTTGGGAACTGAAGCTTTCTTT. This gives the protein CASSFAPLGTEAFF. The rearrangement joins TRBV11-2 to TRBJ1-1; D is ambiguous. V was trimmed by 3 bases and J by 5 bases, leaving 13 bases between them. CDR1 SGHAT and CDR2 FQNNGV come from the germline V gene. This CDR3 is built from 14 residues.

The chain is built from TRBV11-2 and TRBJ2-7; TRBD2 agrees at 9 bases. Germline V gene data show CDR1 as SGHAT and CDR2 as FQNNGV. This CDR3 comprises 15 residues. V was pared by 7 bases and J by 1 base, with 8 bases of the junction left unmatched. CDR3 DNA sequence: TGTGCCAGCACCCAATCTAGCGGGACTTCCTACGAGCAGTACTTC. The encoded protein is CASTQSSGTSYEQYF.

This rearrangement joins TRBV19 to TRBJ2-1; either TRBD1 or TRBD2 may fit D (5 bases each). With 6 bases removed from V and 4 bases from J, the gap between germline ends came to 16 bases. Germline V gives CDR1 LNHDA, CDR2 SQIVND (reference sequence). The CDR3 extends over 15 amino acids. DNA for the CDR3: TGTGCCAGTAGGCGACAGATTACGGGATACAATGAGCAGTTCTTC. Its protein is CASRRQITGYNEQFF.

This clone was counted a single time. The chain joins TRBV28 to TRBJ2-3; TRBD2 might be the D (5 bases). The CDR3 spans 16 residues. Per germline, CDR1 MDHEN and CDR2 SYDVKM. V lost 5 bases to trimming and J lost 0 bases, with 15 bases between them. The CDR3 sequence: CASSPPPSRSTDTQYF. CDR3 in DNA: TGTGCCAGCAGTCCACCCCCTAGCAGAAGCACAGATACGCAGTATTTT. Based on the CDR3 plus reference TRBV28 and TRBJ2-3, the full variable domain is DVKVTQSSRYLVKRTGEKVFLECVQDMDHENMFWYRQDPGLGLRLIYFSYDVKMKEKGDIPEGYSVSREKKERFSLILESASTNQTSMYLCASSPPPSRSTDTQYFGPGTRLTVL.

Only one count was recorded for this clone. The chain combines TRBV6-5 with TRBJ2-3; 10 positions agree with TRBD2. CDR3 length equals 15 residues. Germline V gene sequence: CDR1 MNHEY, CDR2 SVGAGI. After removal of 4 bases from V and 1 base from J, the junction contained 2 bases not matched to a gene. The CDR3 here is CASSSGTSGTDTQYF. The CDR3 DNA is TGTGCCAGCAGTTCCGGGACTAGCGGCACAGATACGCAGTATTTT.